This T cell receptor (beta chain) was sequenced in a study of a mutant IDH1 vaccine in newly diagnosed glioma. Study context: Treated patients, approximately 62% male and roughly 40% female, averaged about 40 years of age.

This table comes from immunoSEQ multiplex PCR, and its TCRdb copy is limited to in-frame clones, with some not included. Of 50,000 to 65,000 clones in the sample, approximately 84% were seen once. Time point indicated: week 11, during vaccination. Mutant IDH1 20-mer peptide, at 300 ug, made up each vaccine dose, with topical imiquimod. Worth noting for this clone: Its antigen is as yet unknown.

This CDR3 has 18 residues. Unmatched junction bases numbered 18, after V lost 1 base and J lost 5 bases. Germline CDR1 is SQVTM and CDR2 is ANQGSEA. This material consisted of PBMCs, taken from a glioma patient whose treatment included an IDH1 peptide vaccine. This receptor was identified in a woman aged 45-60 years with glioma. V and J are TRBV29-1 and TRBJ2-5, with 8 bases that match TRBD2. This CDR3 is CSVEVIQAGAPTGETQYF. DNA for the CDR3: TGCAGCGTTGAAGTTATACAAGCGGGGGCCCCGACCGGGGAGACCCAGTACTTC.